The rows below give T cell receptor beta chains drawn from one sample of a study of CD8 T cells in ankylosing spondylitis. Each CDR3 protein gets one entry after TCRdb re-called the 5' RACE reads with MiXCR. The sample lists roughly 230,000 distinct CDR3 sequences; more than 15% were seen once. The sequenced sample consisted of blood, either unsorted or a sorted T cell fraction (not recorded which). The receptors come from a male donor with ankylosing spondylitis or in good health (not recorded which). Both conserved end residues are part of each CDR3. The D gene is left open where the match is weak. Only some rows state a clone size, as once, few, many or a class for expanded clones.

v_call	d_call	j_call	clone_size	cdr3_nt	cdr3_aa
TRBV29-1	TRBD1	TRBJ2-1	NA	TGCAGCGTTGAAGATCCTGGACAGGGGACTGACAATGAGCAGTTCTTC	CSVEDPGQGTDNEQFF
TRBV5-1	TRBD2	TRBJ2-7	NA	TGCGCCAGCAGCTCCCACGCCGCGACTAGCGGGAGGGCCTACGAGCAGTACTTC	CASSSHAATSGRAYEQYF
TRBV14	NA	TRBJ2-7	NA	TGTGCCAGCAGCCAAGCAAGCTCCTACGAGCAGTACTTC	CASSQASSYEQYF
TRBV12-3/TRBV12-4	TRBD2	TRBJ2-3	few	TGTGCCAGCAGTTCCACATTAGCGGGAGTTACCACAGATACGCAGTATTTT	CASSSTLAGVTTDTQYF
TRBV7-2	NA	TRBJ2-3	few	TGTGCCAGCAGCTCTACTAAGGGCGCAGATACGCAGTATTTT	CASSSTKGADTQYF
TRBV7-6	NA	TRBJ2-5	NA	TGTGCCAGCCAGGACGGGCAAGAGACCCAGTACTTC	CASQDGQETQYF
TRBV4-1	NA	TRBJ2-7	NA	TGCGCCAGCAGCCCCGAGCTAGCGCCCTACGAGCAGTACTTC	CASSPELAPYEQYF
TRBV6-1	TRBD2	TRBJ2-7	NA	TGTGCCAGTACGGGAGGGCCTAGCGAGCAGTACTTC	CASTGGPSEQYF
TRBV2	NA	TRBJ2-7	NA	TGTGCCAGCGGGGGCCGTACAAGCTCCTACGAGCAGTACTTC	CASGGRTSSYEQYF
TRBV7-3	TRBD1	TRBJ1-5	many	TGTGCCAGCAGCCGGGACAGTAGCAATCAGCCCCAGCATTTT	CASSRDSSNQPQHF
TRBV19	NA	TRBJ1-5	few	TGTGCCAGTAGTCTGTGGGGCAGTGGGAATCAGCCCCAGCATTTT	CASSLWGSGNQPQHF
TRBV6-6	NA	TRBJ2-5	NA	TGTGCCAGCAGGCAGGGGTTAGAGACCCAGTACTTC	CASRQGLETQYF
TRBV5-6	TRBD2	TRBJ2-7	few	TGTGCCAGCAGCGGGACTAGCGGGACCTATTATGAGTCCTACGAGCAGTACTTC	CASSGTSGTYYESYEQYF
TRBV27	TRBD2	TRBJ2-1	few	TGTGCCAGCAGTTTCCCCAGCGGGAGGGCTTGGAATGAGCAGTTCTTC	CASSFPSGRAWNEQFF
TRBV27	TRBD2	TRBJ2-1	NA	TGTGCCAGCAGTTTAGGGTCTAGCGGGAGGGGTGAGCAGTTCTTC	CASSLGSSGRGEQFF
TRBV5-5	TRBD1	TRBJ1-1	few	TGTGCCAGCAGCCGATGGACAGGGAACACTGAAGCTTTCTTT	CASSRWTGNTEAFF
TRBV12-3/TRBV12-4	TRBD1	TRBJ2-5	many	TGTGCCAGCGGACCCACAGGGGCTGGGGAGACCCAGTACTTC	CASGPTGAGETQYF
TRBV5-1	NA	TRBJ2-4	NA	TGCGCCAGCAGCTTGGCGGTAGCCAAAAACATTCAGTACTTC	CASSLAVAKNIQYF
TRBV3-1	NA	TRBJ2-1	many	TGTGCCAGCAGCCACCAACTAGAGAATGAGCAGTTCTTC	CASSHQLENEQFF
TRBV6-2/TRBV6-3	NA	TRBJ2-5	NA	TGTGCCAGCAGTTACCGGTGGGGGCGCCTGGGAGAGACCCAGTACTTC	CASSYRWGRLGETQYF
TRBV24-1	TRBD1	TRBJ2-7	few	TGTGCCCCAAGGACAGGGGGCTCGGACGAGCAGTACTTC	CAPRTGGSDEQYF
TRBV6-1	NA	TRBJ2-2	few	TGTGCCAGCAACCCACAGGGCTGGACCGGGGAGCTGTTTTTT	CASNPQGWTGELFF
TRBV27	NA	TRBJ2-1	few	TGTGCCAGCAGTTTAGTGGAACACTACAATGAGCAGTTCTTC	CASSLVEHYNEQFF
TRBV27	NA	TRBJ2-7	NA	TGTGCCAGCTCACCGGGACCGAAGTCCGAGCAGTACTTC	CASSPGPKSEQYF
TRBV7-9	NA	TRBJ2-2	many	TGTGCCAGCAGCTTAGTTATCACCGGGGAGCTGTTTTTT	CASSLVITGELFF
TRBV15	NA	TRBJ1-4	NA	TGTGCCACCAGCAGAGATAACAGGGCGAGTGAAAAACTGTTTTTT	CATSRDNRASEKLFF
TRBV7-2	NA	TRBJ2-7	many	TGTGCCAGCAGCTACGGTGGAGGGCCTTACGAGCAGTACTTC	CASSYGGGPYEQYF
TRBV4-3	TRBD2	TRBJ2-1	many	TGCGCCAGCAGCCAAGATCGTACTAGCGGAGAGTACAATGAGCAGTTCTTC	CASSQDRTSGEYNEQFF
TRBV6-5	NA	TRBJ2-1	NA	TGTGCCAGCAGTTACGCGGAGGGGGCCTACACTGAGCAGTTCTTC	CASSYAEGAYTEQFF
TRBV29-1	TRBD2	TRBJ2-3	NA	TGCAGCGTCGTCCCTCGACTAGCGGGAGGGGCAGATACGCAGTATTTT	CSVVPRLAGGADTQYF
TRBV7-9	NA	TRBJ2-7	few	TGTGCCAGCAGCCCCCGGCAGCGGGGACACTCCTACGAGCAGTACTTC	CASSPRQRGHSYEQYF